This T cell receptor beta chain was captured in a study of blood T cell repertoires in COVID-19. Study background: Collection of acute and convalescent COVID-19 samples took place in the United States, Italy and Spain. Nucleic acid was either cDNA or gDNA, and it came from T cells, B-cell-depleted T cells, or PBMCs.

The germline gives CDR1 SGHAT, CDR2 FQNNGV. The CDR3 spans 14 residues. V lost 5 bases, J lost 2 bases, and 13 bases lay in between. In the original workflow: Cell counts per sample came from amplifying reference gene primers. The repertoire was sequenced with immunoSEQ multiplex PCR; TCRdb's copy has only in-frame clones and lacks some. That table is the source of V, J and clone size, and D and trimming were worked out from the DNA. This table has around 140,000 clones, 60% to 85% appearing once. The TCR originated in an older woman with acute or convalescent COVID-19. The chain joins TRBV11-2 to TRBJ2-7, with D possibly being TRBD1 (5 bases). The sample taken for sequencing was peripheral blood. Here the CDR3 DNA reads TGTGCCAGCAGCCCAGAAAGGGGAACCTACGAGCAGTACTTC. It codes for CASSPERGTYEQYF. The full variable domain, its missing parts supplied by reference TRBV11-2 and TRBJ2-7, is EAGVAQSPRYKIIEKRQSVAFWCNPISGHATLYWYQQILGQGPKLLIQFQNNGVVDDSQLPKDRFSAERLKGVDSTLKIQPAKLEDSAVYLCASSPERGTYEQYFGPGTRLTVT.